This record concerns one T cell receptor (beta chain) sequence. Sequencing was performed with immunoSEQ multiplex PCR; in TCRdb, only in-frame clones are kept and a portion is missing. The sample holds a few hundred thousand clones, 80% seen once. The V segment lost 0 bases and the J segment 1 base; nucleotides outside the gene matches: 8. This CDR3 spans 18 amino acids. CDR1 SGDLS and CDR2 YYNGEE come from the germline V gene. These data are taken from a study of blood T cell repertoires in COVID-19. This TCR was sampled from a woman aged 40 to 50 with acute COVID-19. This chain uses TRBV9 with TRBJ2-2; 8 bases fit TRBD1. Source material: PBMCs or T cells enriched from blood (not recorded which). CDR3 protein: CASSVETGGTVNTGELFF. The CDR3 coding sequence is TGTGCCAGCAGCGTAGAAACAGGGGGGACAGTGAACACCGGGGAGCTGTTTTTT.